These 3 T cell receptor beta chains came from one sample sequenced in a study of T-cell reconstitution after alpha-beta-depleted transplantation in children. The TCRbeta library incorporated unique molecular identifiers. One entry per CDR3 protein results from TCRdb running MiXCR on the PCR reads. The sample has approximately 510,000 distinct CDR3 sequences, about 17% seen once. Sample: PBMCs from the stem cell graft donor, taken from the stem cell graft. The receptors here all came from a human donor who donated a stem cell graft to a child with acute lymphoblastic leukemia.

CDR3 nucleotides: TGTGCCAGCAGCCAGATTAGGGGGCTCACTAGCCCCTACGAGCAGTACTTC. Translating gives CASSQIRGLTSPYEQYF. V is TRBV3-1 and J is TRBJ2-7; a possible D gene is TRBD1 (7 bases). V lost 3 bases and J 2 bases, leaving 20 bases between the germline ends. Germline V CDR1 and CDR2: LGHDT, YNNKEL (reference sequence). The CDR3 contains 17 residues.

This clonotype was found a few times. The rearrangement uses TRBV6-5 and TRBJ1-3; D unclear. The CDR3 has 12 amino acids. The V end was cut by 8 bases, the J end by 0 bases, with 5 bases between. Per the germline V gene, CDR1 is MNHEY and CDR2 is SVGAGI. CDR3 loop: CASGGSGNTIYF. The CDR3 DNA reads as TGTGCCAGCGGAGGCTCTGGAAACACCATATATTTT.

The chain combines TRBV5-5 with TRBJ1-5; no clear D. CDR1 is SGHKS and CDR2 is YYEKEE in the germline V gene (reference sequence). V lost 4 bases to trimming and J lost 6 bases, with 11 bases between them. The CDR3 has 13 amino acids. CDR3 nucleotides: TGTGCCAGCAGCGGAGACGGCGCTCAGCCCCAGCATTTT. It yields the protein CASSGDGAQPQHF.